The rows below give T cell receptor beta chains drawn from one sample of a study of Ad26.COV2.S vaccination and SARS-CoV-2 variants. Using immunoSEQ multiplex PCR, the repertoire was profiled, and TCRdb retains in-frame clones only, with some absent. Counted here are fewer than 400,000 clones, around four fifths occurring once; the ten biggest clones make up roughly 2%. Sequencing used peripheral blood, obtained in a trial of Ad26.COV2.S vaccine versus placebo. These TCRs come from a person aged 18-65 years who received the Ad26.COV2.S COVID-19 vaccine or a placebo. The CDR3 runs from the conserved cysteine through the conserved F or W. Each record gives: J gene, D gene, V gene, clone size, CDR3 DNA, CDR3 protein. A D gene is named only where the DNA matches it firmly. The size field is filled for only some rows; it gives once, few, many or a size class.

TRBJ2-2,NA,TRBV6-6,NA,TGTGCCAGCAGTCCTCTTTACAGGGAGACGAACACCGGGGAGCTGTTTTTT,CASSPLYRETNTGELFF
TRBJ2-5,NA,TRBV6-6,NA,NA,CASSSSTLIETQYF
TRBJ2-3,NA,TRBV19,NA,TGTGCCAGTAGTTCCAGGGGCACAGATACGCAGTATTTT,CASSSRGTDTQYF
TRBJ1-4,NA,TRBV3-1/TRBV3-2,NA,TGTGCCAGCAGCCAAGGGCCTTCAACTAATGAAAAACTGTTTTTT,CASSQGPSTNEKLFF
TRBJ1-6,NA,TRBV7-8,few,TGTGCCAGCAGCTTAGGGTACGGACGGTCACCCCTCCACTTT,CASSLGYGRSPLHF
TRBJ1-4,TRBD1,TRBV3-1/TRBV3-2,few,TGTGCCAGCAGCCGAGGAAACAGGGGGCGAACTAATGAAAAACTGTTTTTT,CASSRGNRGRTNEKLFF
TRBJ2-7,TRBD2,TRBV10-3,NA,TGTGCCATCAGTGCCGGGACTAGCGGGGGCTACGAGCAGTACTTC,CAISAGTSGGYEQYF
TRBJ1-1,NA,TRBV11-3,NA,TGTGCCAGCAGCTTAGATAATAGAGGCAGGGACCGAATGACTGAAGCTTTCTTT,CASSLDNRGRDRMTEAFF
TRBJ1-2,TRBD1,TRBV5-1,NA,TGCGCCAGCAGCTTGGGGACAGGGGCTAACTATGGCTACACCTTC,CASSLGTGANYGYTF
TRBJ2-1,NA,TRBV3-1/TRBV3-2,NA,TGTGCCAGCAGCCAACCACGGGAGCACCGATACAATGAGCAGTTCTTC,CASSQPREHRYNEQFF
TRBJ2-4,NA,TRBV29-1,NA,TGCAGCGTTGAGAAAAGGGAAGGAGCCAAAAACATTCAGTACTTC,CSVEKREGAKNIQYF
TRBJ2-2,NA,TRBV19,NA,TGTGCCAGTAGTATTAGGGGTCCCAAGAACACCGGGGAGCTGTTTTTT,CASSIRGPKNTGELFF
TRBJ1-2,NA,TRBV7-9,NA,TGTGCCAGCAGCCCCCCGGGTGATGGCTACACCTTC,CASSPPGDGYTF
TRBJ1-1,TRBD1,TRBV25-1,NA,TGTGCCAGCAGTTCCGACGACAGGGGACAGACTGAAGCTTTCTTT,CASSSDDRGQTEAFF
TRBJ2-5,NA,TRBV5-5,NA,TGTGCCAGCAGCTTGGGACTAGATCCGGCGGAGACCCAGTACTTC,CASSLGLDPAETQYF
TRBJ1-6,TRBD1,TRBV6-6,NA,TGTGCCAGCAGTCTATGGACAGGTTATAATTCACCCCTCCACTTT,CASSLWTGYNSPLHF
TRBJ1-2,TRBD1,TRBV29-1,NA,TGCAGCGTGGACAGGAATAACTATGGCTACACCTTC,CSVDRNNYGYTF
TRBJ2-7,NA,TRBV4-2,few,TGTGCCAGCAGCCAAGACCGGACTGTTTACGAGCAGTACTTC,CASSQDRTVYEQYF
TRBJ2-1,TRBD2,TRBV28,NA,TGTGCCAGCAGTTCCCTAAGGACTAGCGGTCTCATTGGTGAGCAGTTCTTC,CASSSLRTSGLIGEQFF
TRBJ1-6,TRBD1,TRBV5-1,NA,TGCGCCAGCAGCCCGGGGACAGTCTATAATTCACCCCTCCACTTT,CASSPGTVYNSPLHF
TRBJ2-3,NA,TRBV29-1,once,TGCAGCGTGTTTCATGGAGATACGCAGTATTTT,CSVFHGDTQYF
TRBJ1-6,TRBD1,TRBV11-2,NA,TGTGCCAGCAGCTTAGTTCCAGGGGGCTCCTATAATTCACCCCTCCACTTT,CASSLVPGGSYNSPLHF
TRBJ1-1,NA,TRBV7-2,NA,TGTGCCAGCAGGGCCGATAGGGCCTTGCCTGAAGCTTTCTTT,CASRADRALPEAFF
TRBJ2-3,NA,TRBV11-3,NA,TGTGCCAGCAGCTCGGAGAGCGCAGATACGCAGTATTTT,CASSSESADTQYF
TRBJ2-1,NA,TRBV9,NA,TGTGCCAGCAGCGTAATCCGGGGCAGTAGTTACAATGAGCAGTTCTTC,CASSVIRGSSYNEQFF
TRBJ1-2,TRBD1,TRBV28,NA,TGTGCCAGCAGTTCCGGACAGGGGGGCCATGGCTACACCTTC,CASSSGQGGHGYTF
TRBJ1-2,NA,TRBV29-1,NA,TGCAGCGTTGAAAGAGGGATTAACTATGGCTACACCTTC,CSVERGINYGYTF
TRBJ1-1,NA,TRBV2,NA,TGTGCCAGCAGTCCAGGGGACACTGAAGCTTTCTTT,CASSPGDTEAFF
TRBJ2-3,NA,TRBV2,NA,TGTGCCAGCAGTGGGGGACGCTCGCAGTATTTT,CASSGGRSQYF
TRBJ2-7,TRBD2,TRBV6-5,NA,TGTGCCAGCGGGCCGGGACTAGGGTACGAGCAGTACTTC,CASGPGLGYEQYF
TRBJ2-7,TRBD1,TRBV9,NA,TGTGCCAGCAGCGTAAGTACAGGGGGAGGCTACGAGCAGTACTTC,CASSVSTGGGYEQYF
TRBJ1-1,NA,TRBV6-2/TRBV6-3,NA,TGTGCCAGCAGTTACTCAGGGTTGGCTATTAACACTGAAGCTTTCTTT,CASSYSGLAINTEAFF
TRBJ2-3,TRBD2,TRBV27,NA,TGTGCCAGCAGGTCGGGGTTGAGAGGCGGGGGGCTCACAGATACGCAGTATTTT,CASRSGLRGGGLTDTQYF
TRBJ2-1,TRBD2,TRBV3-1/TRBV3-2,NA,TGTGCCAGCAGCCGAACTAGCGGGGGTACCTTCACTTTCGGTGAGCAGTTCTTC,CASSRTSGGTFTFGEQFF
TRBJ2-5,TRBD2,TRBV28,NA,TGTGCCAGCAGTTTAGCGACTAGCGGGAGGAGAGAGACCCAGTACTTC,CASSLATSGRRETQYF
TRBJ1-2,TRBD1,TRBV14,NA,TGTGCCAGCAGCCAGGGACAGCCTTGGTATGGCTACACCTTC,CASSQGQPWYGYTF